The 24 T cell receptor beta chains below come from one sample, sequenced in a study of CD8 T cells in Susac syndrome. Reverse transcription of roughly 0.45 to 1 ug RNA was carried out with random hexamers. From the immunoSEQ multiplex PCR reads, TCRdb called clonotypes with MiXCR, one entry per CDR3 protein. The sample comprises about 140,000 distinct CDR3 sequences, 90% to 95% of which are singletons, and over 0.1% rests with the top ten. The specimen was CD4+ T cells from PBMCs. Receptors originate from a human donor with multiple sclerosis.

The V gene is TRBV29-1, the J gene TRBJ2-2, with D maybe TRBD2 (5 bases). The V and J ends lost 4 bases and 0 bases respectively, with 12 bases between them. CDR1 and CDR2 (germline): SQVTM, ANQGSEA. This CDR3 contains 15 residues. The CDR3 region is CSVGIGSANTGELFF. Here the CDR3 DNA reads TGCAGCGTTGGTATAGGGAGCGCGAACACCGGGGAGCTGTTTTTT.

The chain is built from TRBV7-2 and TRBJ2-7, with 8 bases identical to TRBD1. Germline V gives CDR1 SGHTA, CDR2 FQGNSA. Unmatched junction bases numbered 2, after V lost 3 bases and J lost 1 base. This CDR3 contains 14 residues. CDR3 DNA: TGTGCCAGCAGCTTGGACAGGGCTTCCTACGAGCAGTACTTC. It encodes CASSLDRASYEQYF.

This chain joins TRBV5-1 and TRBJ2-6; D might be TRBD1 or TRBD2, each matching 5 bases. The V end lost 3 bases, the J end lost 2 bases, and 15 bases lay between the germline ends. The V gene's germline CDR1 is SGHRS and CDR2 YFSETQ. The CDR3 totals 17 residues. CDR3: CASSSDSWGTGANVLTF. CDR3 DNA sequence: TGCGCCAGCAGCTCCGACAGTTGGGGGACTGGGGCCAACGTCCTGACTTTC.

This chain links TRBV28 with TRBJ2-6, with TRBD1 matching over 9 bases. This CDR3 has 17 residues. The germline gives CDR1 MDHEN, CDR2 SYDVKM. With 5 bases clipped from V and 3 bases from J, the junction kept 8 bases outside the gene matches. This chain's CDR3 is CASSPQGATGGANVLTF. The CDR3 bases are TGTGCCAGCAGTCCACAGGGGGCTACAGGTGGGGCCAACGTCCTGACTTTC.

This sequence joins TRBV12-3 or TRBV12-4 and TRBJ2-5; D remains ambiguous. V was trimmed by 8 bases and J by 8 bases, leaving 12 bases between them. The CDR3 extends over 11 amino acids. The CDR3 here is CASQGGSTQYF. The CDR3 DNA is TGTGCCAGCCAAGGCGGTTCCACCCAGTACTTC.

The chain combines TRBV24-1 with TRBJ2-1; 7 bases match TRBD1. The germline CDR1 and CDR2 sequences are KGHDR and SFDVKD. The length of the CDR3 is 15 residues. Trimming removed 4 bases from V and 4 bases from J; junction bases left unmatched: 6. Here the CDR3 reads CATSDPGQVYNEQFF. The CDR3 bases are TGTGCCACCAGTGACCCCGGACAGGTTTACAATGAGCAGTTCTTC.

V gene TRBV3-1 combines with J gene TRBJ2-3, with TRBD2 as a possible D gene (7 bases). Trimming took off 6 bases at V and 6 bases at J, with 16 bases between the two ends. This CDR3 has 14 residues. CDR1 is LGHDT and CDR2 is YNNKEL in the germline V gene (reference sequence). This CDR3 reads CASRIGGGSDTQYF. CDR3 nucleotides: TGTGCCAGCAGAATAGGGGGGGGGTCGGATACGCAGTATTTT.

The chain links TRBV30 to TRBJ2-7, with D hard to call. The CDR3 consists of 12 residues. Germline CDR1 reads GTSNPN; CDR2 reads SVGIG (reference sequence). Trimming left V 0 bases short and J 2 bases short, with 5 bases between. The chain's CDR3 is CAWSVVPYEQYF. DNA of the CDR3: TGTGCCTGGAGTGTAGTGCCCTACGAGCAGTACTTC.

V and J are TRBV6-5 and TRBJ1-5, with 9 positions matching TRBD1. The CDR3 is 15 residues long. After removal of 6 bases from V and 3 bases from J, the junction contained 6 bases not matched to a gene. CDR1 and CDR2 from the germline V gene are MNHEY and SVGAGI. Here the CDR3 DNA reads TGTGCCAGCAGGCCGGACAGGGGCTACAATCAGCCCCAGCATTTT. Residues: CASRPDRGYNQPQHF.

For the CDR3, the DNA is TGTGCCAGCAGCAACAGGGGTTCACCCCTCCACTTT. Its translation is CASSNRGSPLHF. The genes are TRBV9 and TRBJ1-6; 7 nucleotides agree with TRBD1. The CDR3 has 12 amino acids. J gave up 9 bases and V 4 bases, and 1 base lay outside the gene matches. Germline V gene lookup returns CDR1 SGDLS and CDR2 YYNGEE.

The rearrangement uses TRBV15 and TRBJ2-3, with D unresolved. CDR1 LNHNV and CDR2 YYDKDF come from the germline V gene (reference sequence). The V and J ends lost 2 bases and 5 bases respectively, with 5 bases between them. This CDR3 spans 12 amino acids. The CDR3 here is CATSRPQDTQYF. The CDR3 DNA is TGTGCCACCAGCAGACCCCAAGATACGCAGTATTTT. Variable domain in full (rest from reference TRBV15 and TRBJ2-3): DAMVIQNPRYQVTQFGKPVTLSCSQTLNHNVMYWYQQKSSQAPKLLFHYYDKDFNNEADTPDNFQSRRPNTSFCFLDIRSPGLGDTAMYLCATSRPQDTQYFGPGTRLTVL.

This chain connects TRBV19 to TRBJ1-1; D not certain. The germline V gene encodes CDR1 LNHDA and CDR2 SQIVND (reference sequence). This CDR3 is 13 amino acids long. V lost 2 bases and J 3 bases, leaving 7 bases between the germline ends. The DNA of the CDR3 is TGTGCCAGTAGTATACAGACCTACACTGAAGCTTTCTTT. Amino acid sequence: CASSIQTYTEAFF. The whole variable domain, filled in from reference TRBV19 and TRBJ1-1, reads DGGITQSPKYLFRKEGQNVTLSCEQNLNHDAMYWYRQDPGQGLRLIYYSQIVNDFQKGDIAEGYSVSREKKESFPLTVTSAQKNPTAFYLCASSIQTYTEAFFGQGTRLTVV.

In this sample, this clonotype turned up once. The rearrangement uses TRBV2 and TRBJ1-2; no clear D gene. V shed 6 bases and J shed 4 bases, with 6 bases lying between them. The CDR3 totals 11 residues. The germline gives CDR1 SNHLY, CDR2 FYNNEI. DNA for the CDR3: TGTGCCAGCAGGAGAACCTATGGCTACACCTTC. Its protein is CASRRTYGYTF.

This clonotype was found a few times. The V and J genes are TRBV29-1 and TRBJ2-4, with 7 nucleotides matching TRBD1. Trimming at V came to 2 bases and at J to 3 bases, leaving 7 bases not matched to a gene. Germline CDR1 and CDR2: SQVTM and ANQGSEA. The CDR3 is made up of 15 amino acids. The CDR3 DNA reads TGCAGCGTTGAACGCTTAGGGACAGTCAAAAACATTCAGTACTTC. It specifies CSVERLGTVKNIQYF.

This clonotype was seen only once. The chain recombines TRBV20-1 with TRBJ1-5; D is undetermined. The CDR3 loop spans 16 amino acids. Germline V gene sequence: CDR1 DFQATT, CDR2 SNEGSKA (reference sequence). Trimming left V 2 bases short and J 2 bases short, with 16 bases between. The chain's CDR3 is CSARNPPDGGNQPQHF. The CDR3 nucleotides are TGCAGTGCTAGAAACCCCCCGGACGGAGGCAATCAGCCCCAGCATTTT.

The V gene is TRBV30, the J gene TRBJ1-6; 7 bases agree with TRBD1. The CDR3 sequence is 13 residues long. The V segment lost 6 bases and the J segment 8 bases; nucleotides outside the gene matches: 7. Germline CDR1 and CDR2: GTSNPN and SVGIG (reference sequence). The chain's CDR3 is CACNRGQYSPLHF. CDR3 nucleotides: TGTGCCTGTAACAGGGGACAGTATTCACCCCTCCACTTT.

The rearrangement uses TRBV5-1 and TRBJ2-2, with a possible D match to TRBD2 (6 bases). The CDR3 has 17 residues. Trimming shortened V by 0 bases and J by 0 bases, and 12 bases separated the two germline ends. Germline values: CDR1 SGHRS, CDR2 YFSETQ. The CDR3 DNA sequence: TGCGCCAGCAGCTTGGCCGGCGGGAACACGAACACCGGGGAGCTGTTTTTT. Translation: CASSLAGGNTNTGELFF.

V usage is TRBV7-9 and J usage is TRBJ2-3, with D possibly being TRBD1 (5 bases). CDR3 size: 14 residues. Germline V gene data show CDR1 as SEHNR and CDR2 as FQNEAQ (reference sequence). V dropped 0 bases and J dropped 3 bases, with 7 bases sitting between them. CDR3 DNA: TGTGCCAGCAGCTTAGCGCACAGGACAGATACGCAGTATTTT. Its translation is CASSLAHRTDTQYF.

CDR3 protein: CASSVGPNTDTEAFF. CDR3 bases: TGTGCCAGCAGCGTAGGCCCTAACACGGACACTGAAGCTTTCTTT. The chain has TRBV9 and TRBJ1-1; D unresolved. CDR1 is SGDLS and CDR2 is YYNGEE in the germline V gene. The CDR3 is 15 residues long. Trimming cost V 0 bases and J 3 bases, with 12 bases left between them.

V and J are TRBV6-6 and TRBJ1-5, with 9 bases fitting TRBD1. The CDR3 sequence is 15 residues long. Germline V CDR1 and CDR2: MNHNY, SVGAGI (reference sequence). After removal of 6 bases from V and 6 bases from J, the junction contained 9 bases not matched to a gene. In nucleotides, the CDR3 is TGTGCCAGCAGCCCTACAGGGGGCGGGAGTCAGCCCCAGCATTTT. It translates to CASSPTGGGSQPQHF.

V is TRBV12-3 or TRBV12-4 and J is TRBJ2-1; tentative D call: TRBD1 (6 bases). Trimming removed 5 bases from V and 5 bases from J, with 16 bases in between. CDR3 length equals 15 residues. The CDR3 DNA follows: TGTGCCAGCAGTCCTCAGTTGGGGGCACACAATGAGCAGTTCTTC. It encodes CASSPQLGAHNEQFF.

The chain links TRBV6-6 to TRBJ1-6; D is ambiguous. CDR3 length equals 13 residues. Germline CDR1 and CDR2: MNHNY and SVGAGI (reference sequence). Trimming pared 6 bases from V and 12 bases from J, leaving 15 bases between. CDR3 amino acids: CASSAPESGPLHF. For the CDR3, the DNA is TGTGCCAGCAGCGCACCTGAGAGCGGACCCCTCCACTTT.

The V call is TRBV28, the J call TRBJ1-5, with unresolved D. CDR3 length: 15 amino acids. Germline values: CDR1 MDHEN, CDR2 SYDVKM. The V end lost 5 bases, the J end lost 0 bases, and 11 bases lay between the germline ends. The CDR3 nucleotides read TGTGCCAGCAGTCGCCGGACTGGTAGCAATCAGCCCCAGCATTTT. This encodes CASSRRTGSNQPQHF.

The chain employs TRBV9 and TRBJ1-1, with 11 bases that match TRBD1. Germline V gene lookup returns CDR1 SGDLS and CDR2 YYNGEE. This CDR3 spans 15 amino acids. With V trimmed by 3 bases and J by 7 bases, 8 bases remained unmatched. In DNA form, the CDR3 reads TGTGCCAGCAGCGGGGGACAGGGGGGCCAGCTTGAAGCTTTCTTT. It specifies CASSGGQGGQLEAFF.